This TCR beta chain was recorded in a study of blood T cell repertoires in COVID-19. The germline gives CDR1 LGHNA, CDR2 YNFKEQ. The ends lost 0 bases at V and 6 bases at J; junction bases unmatched: 3. This CDR3 has 14 amino acids. Data came from immunoSEQ multiplex PCR; TCRdb stores just in-frame clones and leaves some out. The sample consists of 200,000 to 250,000 clones, roughly 85% of them appearing once. The sequence was collected from a woman of 80 years or more with acute or convalescent COVID-19. The specimen was peripheral blood. The chain couples TRBV4-2 to TRBJ2-3; 7 bases fit TRBD2. CDR3 residues: CASSQDLAADTQYF. The CDR3 DNA is TGTGCCAGCAGCCAAGACCTAGCGGCCGATACGCAGTATTTT.